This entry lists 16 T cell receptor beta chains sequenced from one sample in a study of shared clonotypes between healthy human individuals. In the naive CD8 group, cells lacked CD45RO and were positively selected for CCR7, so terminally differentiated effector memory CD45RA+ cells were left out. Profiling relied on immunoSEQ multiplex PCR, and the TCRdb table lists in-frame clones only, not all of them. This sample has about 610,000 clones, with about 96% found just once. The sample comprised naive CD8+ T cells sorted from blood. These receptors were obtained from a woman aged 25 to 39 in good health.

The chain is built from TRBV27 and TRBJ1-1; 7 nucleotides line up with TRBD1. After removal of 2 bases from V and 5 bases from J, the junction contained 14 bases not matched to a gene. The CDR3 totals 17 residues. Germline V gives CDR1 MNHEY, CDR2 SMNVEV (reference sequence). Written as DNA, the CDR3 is TGTGCCAGCAGTTTACAAGGGGGCGGGATAAGGGGAACTGAAGCTTTCTTT. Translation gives CASSLQGGGIRGTEAFF.

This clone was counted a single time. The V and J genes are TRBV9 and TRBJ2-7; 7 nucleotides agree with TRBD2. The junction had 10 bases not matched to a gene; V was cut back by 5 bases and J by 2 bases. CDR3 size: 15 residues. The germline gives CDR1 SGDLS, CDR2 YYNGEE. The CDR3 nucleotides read TGTGCCAGCAGTGGCGGGGGACTGCTCACCTACGAGCAGTACTTC. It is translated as CASSGGGLLTYEQYF.

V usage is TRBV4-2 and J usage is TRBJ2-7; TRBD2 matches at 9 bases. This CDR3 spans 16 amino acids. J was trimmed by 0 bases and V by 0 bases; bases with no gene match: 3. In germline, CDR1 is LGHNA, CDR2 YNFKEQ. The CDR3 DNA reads TGTGCCAGCAGCCAAGAGGTAGCGGGGGTCTCCTACGAGCAGTACTTC. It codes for CASSQEVAGVSYEQYF.

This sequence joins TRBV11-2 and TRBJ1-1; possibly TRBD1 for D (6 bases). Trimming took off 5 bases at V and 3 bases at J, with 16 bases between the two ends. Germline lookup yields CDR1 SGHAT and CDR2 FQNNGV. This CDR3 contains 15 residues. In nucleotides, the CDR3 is TGTGCCAGCAGCCTAACAGGGAATTGGGACACTGAAGCTTTCTTT. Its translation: CASSLTGNWDTEAFF.

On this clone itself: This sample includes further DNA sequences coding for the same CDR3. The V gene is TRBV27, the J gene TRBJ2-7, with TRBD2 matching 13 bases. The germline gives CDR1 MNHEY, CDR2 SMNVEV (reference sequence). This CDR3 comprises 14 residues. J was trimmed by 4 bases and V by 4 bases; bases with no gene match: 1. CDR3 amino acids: CASSSGLAGYEQYF. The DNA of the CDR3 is TGTGCCAGCAGTTCGGGACTAGCGGGATACGAGCAGTACTTC.

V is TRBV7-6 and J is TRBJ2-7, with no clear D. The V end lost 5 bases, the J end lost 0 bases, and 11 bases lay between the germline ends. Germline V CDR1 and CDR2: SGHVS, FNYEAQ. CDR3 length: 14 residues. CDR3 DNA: TGTGCCAGCAGCACAAGCTCCCACTCCTACGAGCAGTACTTC. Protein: CASSTSSHSYEQYF.

Here the CDR3 DNA reads TGTGCCAGCAGTCTCGACAGACCCGAGGCTGATACGCAGTATTTT. Protein sequence: CASSLDRPEADTQYF. The rearrangement uses TRBV27 and TRBJ2-3, with TRBD1 as a possible D gene (5 bases). The CDR3 runs to 15 residues. Germline loops: CDR1 MNHEY, CDR2 SMNVEV (reference sequence). V was clipped by 5 bases and J by 6 bases, with 18 bases between them.

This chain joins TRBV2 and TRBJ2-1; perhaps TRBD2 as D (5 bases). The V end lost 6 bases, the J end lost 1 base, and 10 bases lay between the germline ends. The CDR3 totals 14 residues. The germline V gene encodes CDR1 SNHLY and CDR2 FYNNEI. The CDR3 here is CASSPGVSYNEQFF. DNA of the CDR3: TGTGCCAGCAGCCCCGGGGTATCCTACAATGAGCAGTTCTTC.

CDR3 sequence (DNA): TGTGCCAGCAGCCCGACGGACAGGGTCGAAGACGAGCAGTACTTC. This sequence encodes CASSPTDRVEDEQYF. This chain joins TRBV7-9 and TRBJ2-7, with 8 bases identical to TRBD1. Losses at the gene ends were 5 bases for V and 5 bases for J; bases not matched to a gene: 11. This CDR3 has 15 residues. Germline lookup yields CDR1 SEHNR and CDR2 FQNEAQ (reference sequence).

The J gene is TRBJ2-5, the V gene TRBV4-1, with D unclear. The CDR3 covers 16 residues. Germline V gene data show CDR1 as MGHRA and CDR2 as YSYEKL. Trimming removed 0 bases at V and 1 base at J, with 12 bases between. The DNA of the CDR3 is TGCGCCAGCAGCCAAGATTTGAACGGTTTCCAAGAGACCCAGTACTTC. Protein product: CASSQDLNGFQETQYF.

DNA for the CDR3: TGTGCCAGCAGTTCTCTTACCGGGACAGGAAGTTTTGAAGCTTTCTTT. It is translated as CASSSLTGTGSFEAFF. V and J are TRBV5-8 and TRBJ1-1, with 8 bases fitting TRBD1. From germline, CDR1 is SGHTS and CDR2 YDEGEE. V was pared by 5 bases and J by 7 bases, with 16 bases of the junction left unmatched. The CDR3 spans 16 residues.

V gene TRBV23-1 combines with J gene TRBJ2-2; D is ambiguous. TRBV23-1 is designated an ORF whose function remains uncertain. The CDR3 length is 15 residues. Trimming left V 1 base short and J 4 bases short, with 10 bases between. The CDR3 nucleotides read TGCGCCAGCAGTCAATTTCGTCTAGGCACCGGGGAGCTGTTTTTT. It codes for CASSQFRLGTGELFF.

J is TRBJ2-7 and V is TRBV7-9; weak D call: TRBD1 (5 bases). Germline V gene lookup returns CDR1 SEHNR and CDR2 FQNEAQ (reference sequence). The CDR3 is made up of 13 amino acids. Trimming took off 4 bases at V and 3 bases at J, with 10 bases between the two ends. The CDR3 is CASSYSTVYEQYF. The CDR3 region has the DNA TGTGCCAGCAGCTACTCGACAGTCTACGAGCAGTACTTC.

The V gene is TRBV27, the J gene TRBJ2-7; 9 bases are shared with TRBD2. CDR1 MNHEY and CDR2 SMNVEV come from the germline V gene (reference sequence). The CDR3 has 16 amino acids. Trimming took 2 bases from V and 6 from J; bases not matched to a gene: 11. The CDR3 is CASSLGGAGGIGEQYF. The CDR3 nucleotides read TGTGCCAGCAGTTTAGGGGGAGCGGGAGGAATAGGCGAGCAGTACTTC.

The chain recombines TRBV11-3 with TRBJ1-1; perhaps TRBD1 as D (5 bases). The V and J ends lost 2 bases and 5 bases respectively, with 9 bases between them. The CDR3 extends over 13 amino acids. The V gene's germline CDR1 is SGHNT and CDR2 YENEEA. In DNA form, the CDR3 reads TGTGCCAGCAGCTTATGGGGGGGTACTGAAGCTTTCTTT. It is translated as CASSLWGGTEAFF.

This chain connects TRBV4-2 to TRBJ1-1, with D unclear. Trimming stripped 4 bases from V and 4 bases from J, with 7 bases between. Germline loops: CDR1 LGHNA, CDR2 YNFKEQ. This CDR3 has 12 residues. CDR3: CASSLGSTEAFF. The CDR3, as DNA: TGTGCCAGCAGCCTAGGGTCCACTGAAGCTTTCTTT.